The present T cell receptor beta chain was sequenced within a study of OX40 agonist ivuxolimab in advanced cancers. Whole-study context: Three patients had partial responses: one hepatocellular carcinoma, two cutaneous melanoma. Findings and limits, study-wide: Expansion of clones was among the lowest in partial responders at 0.1-3.0 mg/kg. The study observed clonal expansion of CD4+ and CD8+ blood T cells by week 6 at 0.1 to 3.0 mg/kg.

As regards this clone: Its target is not known.

No patient had autoimmune disease or received systemic immunosuppression. Method: immunoSEQ multiplex PCR; TCRdb's copy keeps in-frame clones and lacks some. This repertoire shows about 60,000 clones, roughly 89% found once; its top ten account for around 0.7%. V dropped 0 bases and J dropped 5 bases, with 8 bases sitting between them. The CDR3 runs 13 residues. Germline V lookup: CDR1 SGHRS, CDR2 YFSETQ. This sample comprised CD4+ or CD8+ T cells sorted from blood, obtained in a trial of the OX40 agonist ivuxolimab. The chain recombines TRBV5-1 with TRBJ1-1, with D possibly TRBD1 on 6 matching bases. This receptor was identified in an adult with an advanced solid tumor such as melanoma, head and neck, liver or kidney cancer. The CDR3 is CASSLAGATEAFF. The CDR3 nucleotides read TGCGCCAGCAGCTTGGCAGGGGCTACTGAAGCTTTCTTT.